This T cell receptor (beta chain) stems from a study of control samples from healthy donors and cancer patients. Sequencing used immunoSEQ multiplex PCR; TCRdb keeps in-frame clones, though not all of them. The sample shows 150,000 to 200,000 clones, 92% of them seen only once. The V gene's germline CDR1 is SGHTA and CDR2 FQGNSA. V dropped 1 base and J dropped 3 bases, with 9 bases sitting between them. CDR3 size: 15 residues. The sequence was collected from a young woman in good health. Sequenced: blood. This chain joins TRBV7-2 and TRBJ2-2; maybe TRBD1 (6 bases). The CDR3 DNA reads TGTGCCAGCAGCTTAGTAACAGGGTACACCGGGGAGCTGTTTTTT. This codes for CASSLVTGYTGELFF.